This T cell receptor (beta chain) was captured by sequencing in a study of beta chain features in type 1 diabetes (dated by TCRdb to the late 2010s). With respect to the entire study: No differences in mean age, gender distribution, total cell number or subset yield were found between patients and healthy donors. A total of roughly 100 million sorted cells were examined across all samples, and the number of cells per subset was strongly correlated with RNA yield. In the study, recently diagnosed type 1 diabetes patients and matched healthy donors were compared on the TCRB repertoires of their sorted circulating CD4+ T cell subsets. Regulatory and stem cell-like memory subsets were isolated from only 8 patients and about eight healthy donors, whereas naive and central memory subsets came from all 30 or so donors. The research as a whole found: At VDJ recombination sites, patients with type 1 diabetes made fewer insertions and deleted more nucleotides, a pattern implying thymic rearrangement abnormalities. Naive, central memory and regulatory TCRB repertoires appeared more similar among patients than among healthy donors. A moderate but significant shortening of TCRB CDR3 length was observed in type 1 diabetes patients in all four CD4+ subsets. Because cDNA rather than genomic DNA was sequenced, highly expressing activated cells could have been over-represented, although no difference in activation and CD3 levels was found between groups. HLA sub-analyses involved small numbers of individuals, so any influence of HLA type on TCRB rearrangement remained unresolved. Shorter templates might be favored by PCR, yet because patient and control samples were amplified and corrected together, any such skew would affect both groups equally.

From each donor, a single peripheral blood sample of about 110 mL on average was drawn into heparinised tubes. A BD FACSAria II and a panel including CD45RO, CCR7, CD25, CD127, CD95 and CD27 were used to sort naive, central memory, regulatory and stem cell-like memory CD4+ T cells. A purity above 98% was achieved for all sorted populations. Right away, PBMCs were isolated by Lymphoprep density gradient centrifugation and were stained directly, with no culture step. So that batch effects would be minimized, each experiment stained and sorted samples in pairs, pairing one healthy donor with one patient. From its cysteine to its phenylalanine, the CDR3 spans 14 amino acids. Just CDR3 DNA is preserved here, 42 bases in frame from base 1. V is clipped by 5 bases and J by 1 base, and the sequence between their germline boundaries is 11 bases long. The germline V gene encodes CDR1 SEHNR and CDR2 FQNEAQ (reference sequence).

The entire amount of isolated RNA was reverse transcribed using the High Capacity cDNA Reverse Transcription Kit, so the sequenced TCRB transcripts were expressed ones. Naive, central memory and regulatory T cell samples underwent deep immunoSEQ sequencing, averaging around 4 million total reads per sample. After sorted cells were lysed in RLT buffer, RNA was extracted with DNase-treated RNeasy Micro or Mini kits, with the choice depending on cell number. Each cell subset was processed on its own to prevent cross-contamination, while patient and healthy donor samples were processed together. Using the immunoSEQ multiplex PCR, TCRB sequences were amplified from cDNA into 87-bp fragments spanning the CDR3 region. Sequencing of the amplicons was done on the Illumina HiSeq platform. In the paper's pipeline: Synthetic template baselines were used to correct PCR bias computationally, reads within Hamming distance 2 were collapsed together, and singletons that could not be merged were discarded. By aligning reads against IMGT, V, D and J genes, CDR3 length, and insertions or deletions at six rearrangement sites were assigned. Within each subset, clonotype counts were normalized to sorted cell number, and only after that were true diversity and Gini coefficients computed with the tcR R package. The overlap coefficient, calculated on TCRB nucleotide sequences, was used to quantify repertoire sharing. Held by TCRdb, this immuneACCESS table contains in-frame sequences only and omits some clones. Under half of the omission traces to an unresolved V gene where checked; the cause of the rest is unknown. Clone size and V and J calls were adopted from that table, with D and trimming inferred from the DNA. The sample table holds 150,000 to 190,000 clones, of which about 8.1% were seen once. The leading ten clones occupy 0.55% to 0.65% of the sample.

This clone has a count of ten or more. Its antigen target is currently unknown. No base quality information exists; no much larger clone differs at one position. The chain uses TRBV7-9 and TRBJ1-1; TRBD1 is possibly the D segment (5 matching bases). This sequence was found in a young man in good health. Sequencing was carried out using central memory CD4+ T cells from blood. The DNA sequence reads TGTGCCAGCAGCCCGACGGGGGAGAACACTGAAGCTTTCTTT. Its translation is CASSPTGENTEAFF.